The entry that follows covers one T cell receptor (beta chain) sequence. The sample belongs to a study of blood T cell repertoires in COVID-19. Study as a whole: Nucleic acid was either cDNA or gDNA, and it came from T cells, B-cell-depleted T cells, or PBMCs.

Profiling relied on immunoSEQ multiplex PCR, and the TCRdb table lists in-frame clones only, not all of them. The sample has fewer than 700,000 clones; roughly 89% are singletons. Seattle patients were enrolled while actively infected and followed longitudinally. The ends lost 1 base at V and 3 bases at J; junction bases unmatched: 8. Germline CDR1 KGHDR, CDR2 SFDVKD. The CDR3 spans 18 residues. The source material was peripheral blood. This sequence originates from a woman aged 45-65 years with COVID-19, enrolled during active disease. The chain couples TRBV24-1 to TRBJ2-2; 9 bases fit TRBD2. DNA for the CDR3: TGTGCCACCAGTGATTTTCTGGCGGGGGGGCGTGACACCGGGGAGCTGTTTTTT. Translation: CATSDFLAGGRDTGELFF.